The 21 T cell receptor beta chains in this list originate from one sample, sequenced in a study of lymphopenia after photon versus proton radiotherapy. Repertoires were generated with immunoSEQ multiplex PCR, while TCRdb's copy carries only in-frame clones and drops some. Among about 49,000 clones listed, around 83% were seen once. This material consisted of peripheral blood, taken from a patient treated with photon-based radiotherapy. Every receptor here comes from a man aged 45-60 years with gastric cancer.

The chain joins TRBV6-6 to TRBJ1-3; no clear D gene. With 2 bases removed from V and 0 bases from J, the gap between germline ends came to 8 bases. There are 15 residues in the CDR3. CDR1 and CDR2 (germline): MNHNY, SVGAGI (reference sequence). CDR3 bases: TGTGCCAGCAGTTACGCAGAGAGCTCTGGAAACACCATATATTTT. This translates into CASSYAESSGNTIYF.

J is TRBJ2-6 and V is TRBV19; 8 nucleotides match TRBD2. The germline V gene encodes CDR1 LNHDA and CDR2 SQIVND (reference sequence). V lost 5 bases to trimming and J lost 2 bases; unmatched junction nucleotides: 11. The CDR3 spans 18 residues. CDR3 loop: CASSSGLEHGTGANVLTF. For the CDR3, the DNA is TGTGCCAGTAGTTCGGGACTAGAACACGGCACTGGGGCCAACGTCCTGACTTTC.

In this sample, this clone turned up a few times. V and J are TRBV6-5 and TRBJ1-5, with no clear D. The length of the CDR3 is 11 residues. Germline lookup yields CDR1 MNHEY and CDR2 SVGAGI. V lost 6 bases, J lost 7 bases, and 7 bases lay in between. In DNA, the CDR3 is TGTGCCAGCAGCCCAGCGCAGCCCCAGCATTTT. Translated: CASSPAQPQHF.

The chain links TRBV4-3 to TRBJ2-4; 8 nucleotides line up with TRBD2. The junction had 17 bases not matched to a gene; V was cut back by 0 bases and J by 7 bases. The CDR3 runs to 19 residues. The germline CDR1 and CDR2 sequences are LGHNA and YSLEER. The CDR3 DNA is TGCGCCAGCAGCCAAGATGGGGCGGCGGGGGGCCATAGTGGGAACATTCAGTACTTC. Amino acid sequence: CASSQDGAAGGHSGNIQYF.

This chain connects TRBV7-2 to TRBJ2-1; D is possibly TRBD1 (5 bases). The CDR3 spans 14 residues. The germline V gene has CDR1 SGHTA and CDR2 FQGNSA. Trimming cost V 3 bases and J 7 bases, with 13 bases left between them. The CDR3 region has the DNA TGTGCCAGCAGCTTCGACAGTCTGAATAATGAGCAGTTCTTC. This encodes CASSFDSLNNEQFF.

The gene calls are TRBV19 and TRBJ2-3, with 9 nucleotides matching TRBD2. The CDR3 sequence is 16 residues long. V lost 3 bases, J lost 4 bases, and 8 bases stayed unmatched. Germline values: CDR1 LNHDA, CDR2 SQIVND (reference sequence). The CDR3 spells CASSINSGSYADTQYF. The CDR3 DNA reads TGTGCCAGTAGTATTAATAGCGGGAGCTATGCAGATACGCAGTATTTT.

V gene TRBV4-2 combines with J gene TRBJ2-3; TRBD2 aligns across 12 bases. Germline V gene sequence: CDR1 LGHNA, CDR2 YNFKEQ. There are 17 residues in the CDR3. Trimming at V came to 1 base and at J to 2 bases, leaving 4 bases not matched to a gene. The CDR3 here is CASSQATSGGPTDTQYF. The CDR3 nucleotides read TGTGCCAGCAGCCAAGCCACTAGCGGGGGGCCCACAGATACGCAGTATTTT.

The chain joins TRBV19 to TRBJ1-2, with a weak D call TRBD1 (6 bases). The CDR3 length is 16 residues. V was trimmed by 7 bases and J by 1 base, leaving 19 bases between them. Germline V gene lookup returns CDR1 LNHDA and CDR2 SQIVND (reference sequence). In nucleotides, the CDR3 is TGTGCCAGTATTCCCACCGACAGGACCTATAACTATGGCTACACCTTC. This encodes CASIPTDRTYNYGYTF.

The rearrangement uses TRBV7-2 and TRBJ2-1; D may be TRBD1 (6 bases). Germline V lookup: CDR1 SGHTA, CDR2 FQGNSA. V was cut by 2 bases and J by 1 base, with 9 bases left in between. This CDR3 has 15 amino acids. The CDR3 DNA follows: TGTGCCAGCAGCTTAATCGGGACATCCTACAATGAGCAGTTCTTC. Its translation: CASSLIGTSYNEQFF. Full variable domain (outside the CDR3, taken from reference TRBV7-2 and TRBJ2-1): GAGVSQSPSNKVTEKGKDVELRCDPISGHTALYWYRQSLGQGLEFLIYFQGNSAPDKSGLPSDRFSAERTGGSVSTLTIQRTQQEDSAVYLCASSLIGTSYNEQFFGPGTRLTVL.

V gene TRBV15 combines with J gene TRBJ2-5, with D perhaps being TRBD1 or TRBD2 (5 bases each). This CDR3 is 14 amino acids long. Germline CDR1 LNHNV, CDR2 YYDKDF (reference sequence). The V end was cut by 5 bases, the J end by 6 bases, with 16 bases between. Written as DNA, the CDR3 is TGTGCCACCAGCTCCCATTCCGGGACGAAGACCCAGTACTTC. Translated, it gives CATSSHSGTKTQYF.

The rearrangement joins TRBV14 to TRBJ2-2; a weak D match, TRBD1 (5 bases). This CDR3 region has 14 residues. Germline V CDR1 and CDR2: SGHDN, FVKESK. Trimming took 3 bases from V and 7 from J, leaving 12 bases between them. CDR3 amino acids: CASSHRVGVGELFF. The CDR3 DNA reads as TGTGCCAGCAGCCACAGGGTTGGGGTCGGGGAGCTGTTTTTT.

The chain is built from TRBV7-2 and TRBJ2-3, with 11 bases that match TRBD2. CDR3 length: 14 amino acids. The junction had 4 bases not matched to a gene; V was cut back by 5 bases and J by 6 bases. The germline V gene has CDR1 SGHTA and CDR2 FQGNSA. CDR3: CASSLTSGSDTQYF. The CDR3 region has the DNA TGTGCCAGCAGCCTAACTAGCGGGAGTGATACGCAGTATTTT. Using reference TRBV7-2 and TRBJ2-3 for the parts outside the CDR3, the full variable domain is GAGVSQSPSNKVTEKGKDVELRCDPISGHTALYWYRQSLGQGLEFLIYFQGNSAPDKSGLPSDRFSAERTGGSVSTLTIQRTQQEDSAVYLCASSLTSGSDTQYFGPGTRLTVL.

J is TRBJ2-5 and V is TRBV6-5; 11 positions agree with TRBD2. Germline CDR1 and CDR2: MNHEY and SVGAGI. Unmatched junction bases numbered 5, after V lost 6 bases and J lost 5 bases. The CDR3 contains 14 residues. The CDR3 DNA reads TGTGCCAGCAGACATACTAGCGGGAGCGAGACCCAGTACTTC. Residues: CASRHTSGSETQYF.

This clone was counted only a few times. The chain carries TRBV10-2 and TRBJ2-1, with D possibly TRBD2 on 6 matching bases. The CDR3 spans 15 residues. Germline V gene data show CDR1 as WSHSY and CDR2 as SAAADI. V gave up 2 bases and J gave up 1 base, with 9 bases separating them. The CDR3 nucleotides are TGCGCCAGCAGTGAGGGACGGGAGTCCTACAATGAGCAGTTCTTC. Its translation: CASSEGRESYNEQFF.

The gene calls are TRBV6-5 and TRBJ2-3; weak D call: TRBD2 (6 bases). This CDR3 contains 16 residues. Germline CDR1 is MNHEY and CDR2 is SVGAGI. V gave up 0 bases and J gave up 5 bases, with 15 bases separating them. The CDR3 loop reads CASSYSSLSEGDTQYF. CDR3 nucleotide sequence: TGTGCCAGCAGTTACTCTTCACTCTCGGAGGGAGATACGCAGTATTTT.

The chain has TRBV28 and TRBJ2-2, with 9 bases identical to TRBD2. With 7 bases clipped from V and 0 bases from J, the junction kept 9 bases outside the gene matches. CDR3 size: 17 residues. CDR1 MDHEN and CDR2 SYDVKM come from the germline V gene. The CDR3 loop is CASTSTLAGSNTGELFF. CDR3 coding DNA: TGTGCCAGCACTTCAACGCTAGCGGGATCGAACACCGGGGAGCTGTTTTTT.

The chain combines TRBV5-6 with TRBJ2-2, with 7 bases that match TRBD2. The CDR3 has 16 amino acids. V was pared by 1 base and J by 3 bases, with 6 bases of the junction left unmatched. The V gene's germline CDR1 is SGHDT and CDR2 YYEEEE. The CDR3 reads CASSLSGREYTGELFF. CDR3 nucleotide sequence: TGTGCCAGCAGCTTGAGTGGGCGGGAGTACACCGGGGAGCTGTTTTTT.

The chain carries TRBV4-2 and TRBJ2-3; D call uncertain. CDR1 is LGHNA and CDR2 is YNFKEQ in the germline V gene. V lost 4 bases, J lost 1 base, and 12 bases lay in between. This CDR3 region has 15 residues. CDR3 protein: CASSPQDRRTDTQYF. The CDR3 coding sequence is TGTGCCAGCAGCCCGCAGGACCGCCGCACAGATACGCAGTATTTT.

The CDR3 coding sequence is TGTGCCAGCAGCTTAGCGCCTAGCGGGAGTACCGGGGAGCTGTTTTTT. Translating gives CASSLAPSGSTGELFF. V is TRBV7-2 and J is TRBJ2-2; the match to TRBD2 covers 10 bases. The V and J ends lost 0 bases and 5 bases, in that order; junction bases with no gene match: 3. CDR3 length equals 16 residues. Germline V lookup: CDR1 SGHTA, CDR2 FQGNSA. Looking up the rest from reference TRBV7-2 and TRBJ2-2 gives the full variable domain: GAGVSQSPSNKVTEKGKDVELRCDPISGHTALYWYRQSLGQGLEFLIYFQGNSAPDKSGLPSDRFSAERTGGSVSTLTIQRTQQEDSAVYLCASSLAPSGSTGELFFGEGSRLTVL.

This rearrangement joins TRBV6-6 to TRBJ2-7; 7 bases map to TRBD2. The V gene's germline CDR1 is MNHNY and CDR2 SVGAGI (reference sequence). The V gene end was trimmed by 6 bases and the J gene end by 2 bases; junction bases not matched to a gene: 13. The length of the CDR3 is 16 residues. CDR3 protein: CASSSLGRGGTYEQYF. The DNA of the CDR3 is TGTGCCAGCAGCTCGCTGGGGAGGGGAGGCACCTACGAGCAGTACTTC.

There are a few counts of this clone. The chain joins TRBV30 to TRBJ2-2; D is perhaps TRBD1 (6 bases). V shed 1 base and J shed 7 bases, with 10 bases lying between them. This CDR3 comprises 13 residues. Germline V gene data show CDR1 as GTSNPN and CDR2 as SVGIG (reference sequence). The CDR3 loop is CAWSGTGNGELFF. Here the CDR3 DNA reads TGTGCCTGGAGTGGCACAGGGAACGGGGAGCTGTTTTTT. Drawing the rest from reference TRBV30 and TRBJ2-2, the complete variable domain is SQTIHQWPATLVQPVGSPLSLECTVEGTSNPNLYWYRQAAGRGLQLLFYSVGIGQISSEVPQNLSASRPQDRQFILSSKKLLLSDSGFYLCAWSGTGNGELFFGEGSRLTVL.